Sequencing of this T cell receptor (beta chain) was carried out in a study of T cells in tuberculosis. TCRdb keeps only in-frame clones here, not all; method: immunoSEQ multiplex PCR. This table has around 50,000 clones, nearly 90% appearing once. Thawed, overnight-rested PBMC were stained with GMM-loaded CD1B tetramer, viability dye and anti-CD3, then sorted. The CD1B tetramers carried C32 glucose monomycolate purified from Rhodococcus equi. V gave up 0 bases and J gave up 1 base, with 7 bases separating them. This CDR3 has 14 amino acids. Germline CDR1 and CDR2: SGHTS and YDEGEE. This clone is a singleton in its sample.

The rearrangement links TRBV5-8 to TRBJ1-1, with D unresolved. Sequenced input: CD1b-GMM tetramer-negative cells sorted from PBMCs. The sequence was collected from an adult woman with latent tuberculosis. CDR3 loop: CASSLGRRNTEAFF. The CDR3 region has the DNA TGTGCCAGCAGCTTGGGACGGAGGAACACTGAAGCTTTCTTT.